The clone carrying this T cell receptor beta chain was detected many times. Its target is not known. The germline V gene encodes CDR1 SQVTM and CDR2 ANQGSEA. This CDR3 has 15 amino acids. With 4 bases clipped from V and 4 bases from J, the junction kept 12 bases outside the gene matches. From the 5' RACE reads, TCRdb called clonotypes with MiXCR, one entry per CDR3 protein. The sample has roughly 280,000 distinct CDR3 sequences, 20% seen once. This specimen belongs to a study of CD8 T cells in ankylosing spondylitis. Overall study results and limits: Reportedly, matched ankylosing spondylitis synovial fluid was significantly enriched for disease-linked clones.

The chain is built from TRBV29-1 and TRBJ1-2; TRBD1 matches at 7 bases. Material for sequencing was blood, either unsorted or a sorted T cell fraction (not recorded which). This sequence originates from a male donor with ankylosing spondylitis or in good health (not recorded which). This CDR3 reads CSVGSLGGARYGYTF. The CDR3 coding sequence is TGCAGCGTTGGGTCCTTAGGGGGCGCGCGCTATGGCTACACCTTC. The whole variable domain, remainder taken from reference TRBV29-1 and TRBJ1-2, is SAVISQKPSRDICQRGTSLTIQCQVDSQVTMMFWYRQQPGQSLTLIATANQGSEATYESGFVIDKFPISRPNLTFSTLTVSNMSPEDSSIYLCSVGSLGGARYGYTFGSGTRLTVV.